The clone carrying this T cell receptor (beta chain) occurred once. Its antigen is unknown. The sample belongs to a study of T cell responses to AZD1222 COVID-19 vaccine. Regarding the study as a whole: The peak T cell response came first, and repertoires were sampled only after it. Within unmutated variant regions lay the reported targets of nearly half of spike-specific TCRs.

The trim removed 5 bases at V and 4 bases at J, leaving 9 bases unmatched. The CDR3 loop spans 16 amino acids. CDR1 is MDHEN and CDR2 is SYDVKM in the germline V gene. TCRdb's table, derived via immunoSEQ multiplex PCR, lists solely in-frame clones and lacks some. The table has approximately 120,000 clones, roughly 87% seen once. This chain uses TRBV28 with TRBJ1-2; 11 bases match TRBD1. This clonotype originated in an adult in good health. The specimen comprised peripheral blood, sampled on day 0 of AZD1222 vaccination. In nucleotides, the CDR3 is TGTGCCAGCAGTCCCCAGCCGGGACAGGGGGGCTATGGCTACACCTTC. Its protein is CASSPQPGQGGYGYTF.